This T cell receptor (beta chain) was sequenced for a study of post-analysis software for immune sequencing data. Study context: The disease courses covered relapsing-remitting, secondary progressive and progressive-relapsing multiple sclerosis.

The germline CDR1 and CDR2 sequences are SGHAT and FQNNGV. The CDR3 spans 17 residues. Unmatched junction bases numbered 13, after V lost 6 bases and J lost 5 bases. Concerning this clonotype itself: Its specificity is not known.

Tagging with unique molecular identifiers was a feature of the TCR beta cDNA libraries. TCRdb itself ran the PCR reads through MiXCR, one entry per CDR3 protein. The sample has 750,000 to 950,000 distinct CDR3 sequences; approximately 50% are singletons. Study-wide findings and caveats: Comparison of patients with controls showed roughly five TRBV segments more frequent in patients, TRBV5-6, TRBV5-1 and TRBV20-1 among them. Significantly decreased normalized Chao1 diversity was recorded for multiple sclerosis patients relative to controls. Analysis by F measure revealed that same-batch samples clustered strongly together.

The sequenced sample was blood. The sequence derives from a girl between 5 and 17 years old with multiple sclerosis. The chain joins TRBV11-2 to TRBJ2-5; 12 nucleotides align to TRBD2. The CDR3 reads CASSQIGTSGRTETQYF. The CDR3 coding sequence is TGTGCCAGCAGTCAAATAGGTACTAGCGGGAGGACGGAGACCCAGTACTTC.